The TCR beta chain described here comes from a study of blood T cell repertoires in COVID-19. Overall study context: Researchers got acute and convalescent COVID-19 samples from the United States, Italy and Spain. PBMCs, B-cell-depleted T cells, or T cells provided the cDNA or gDNA that made up the material.

Authors' analysis steps: Amplifying reference gene primers gave estimates of nucleated cell counts. Libraries were prepared by immunoSEQ multiplex PCR; TCRdb keeps only in-frame clonotypes and omits some of them. D and trimming come from the DNA, and the V and J calls and clone size come from that table. The sample lists approximately 60,000 clones, under 90% occurring once. The length of the CDR3 is 16 residues. Germline loops: CDR1 MNHNS, CDR2 SASEGT. Trimming took off 3 bases at V and 4 bases at J, with 16 bases between the two ends. The sequence came from a man over 45 with active COVID-19. The gene calls are TRBV6-1 and TRBJ1-3; D unresolved. Specimen: peripheral blood. The CDR3 sequence is CASSEGQGGPGNTIYF. CDR3 bases: TGTGCCAGCAGTGAGGGTCAAGGTGGGCCCGGAAACACCATATATTTT.